This is a list of T cell receptor beta chains from one sample in a study of radiotherapy plus CTLA-4 blockade in lung cancer. Generated by immunoSEQ multiplex PCR, the TCRdb table keeps only in-frame clones and is missing some. The sample comprises some 96,000 clones, around 88% of which are singletons, and 4% to 6% rests with the top ten. The specimen comprised peripheral blood, sampled from a patient treated with radiotherapy plus ipilimumab. Every receptor here comes from a human donor with non-small cell lung cancer that progressed on radiotherapy plus ipilimumab. Each CDR3 is given with its conserved first and last residue. The D gene is left open where the match is weak. For some rows the clone size is stated as once, few or many, or as a class when expanded; others skip it.

abundance: .; d_gene: TRBD1; v_gene: TRBV2; j_gene: TRBJ2-2; CDR3aa: CASRWTGSLGELFF; CDR3nt: TGTGCCAGCAGATGGACAGGGTCTCTGGGGGAGCTGTTTTTT
abundance: .; d_gene: .; v_gene: TRBV4-1; j_gene: TRBJ2-1; CDR3aa: CASSQDIPAAGGISYNEQFF; CDR3nt: TGCGCCAGCAGCCAAGATATCCCAGCGGCCGGCGGGATCTCCTACAATGAGCAGTTCTTC
abundance: .; d_gene: .; v_gene: TRBV5-5; j_gene: TRBJ1-1; CDR3aa: CASSWGPNTEAFF; CDR3nt: TGTGCCAGCAGCTGGGGACCGAACACTGAAGCTTTCTTT
abundance: .; d_gene: TRBD2; v_gene: TRBV5-6; j_gene: TRBJ2-3; CDR3aa: CASSSEGGSDTQYF; CDR3nt: TGTGCCAGCAGCTCTGAGGGAGGGTCGGATACGCAGTATTTT
abundance: .; d_gene: TRBD1; v_gene: TRBV7-8; j_gene: TRBJ1-2; CDR3aa: CASSPQTGTGGGYGYTF; CDR3nt: TGTGCCAGCAGCCCCCAAACCGGGACAGGGGGCGGCTATGGCTACACCTTC
abundance: once; d_gene: .; v_gene: TRBV6-6; j_gene: TRBJ1-2; CDR3aa: CASTTSGQGGGYTF; CDR3nt: TGTGCCAGCACCACCTCGGGACAAGGGGGAGGCTACACCTTC
abundance: .; d_gene: TRBD2; v_gene: TRBV18; j_gene: TRBJ2-1; CDR3aa: CASSPALAGPQGHEQFF; CDR3nt: TGTGCCAGCTCACCAGCACTAGCGGGACCCCAGGGGCATGAGCAGTTCTTC
abundance: .; d_gene: .; v_gene: TRBV5-4; j_gene: TRBJ2-7; CDR3aa: CASSKDNYEQYF; CDR3nt: TGTGCCAGCAGCAAAGATAACTACGAGCAGTACTTC
abundance: .; d_gene: TRBD2; v_gene: TRBV10-1; j_gene: TRBJ2-3; CDR3aa: CASSADSSGLATDTQYF; CDR3nt: TGCGCCAGCAGTGCGGACAGTTCGGGACTAGCCACAGATACGCAGTATTTT
abundance: .; d_gene: TRBD2; v_gene: TRBV5-1; j_gene: TRBJ2-1; CDR3aa: CASSILGTSGRNEQFF; CDR3nt: TGCGCCAGCAGCATCCTCGGGACTAGCGGGAGAAATGAGCAGTTCTTC
abundance: .; d_gene: .; v_gene: TRBV7-9; j_gene: TRBJ2-3; CDR3aa: CASSFGVGSITDTQYF; CDR3nt: TGTGCCAGCAGCTTCGGGGTGGGTTCTATCACAGATACGCAGTATTTT
abundance: .; d_gene: TRBD1; v_gene: TRBV19; j_gene: TRBJ1-5; CDR3aa: CASRPGQGAGNQPQHF; CDR3nt: TGTGCCAGTAGGCCGGGACAGGGGGCTGGCAATCAGCCCCAGCATTTT
abundance: .; d_gene: TRBD2; v_gene: TRBV4-1; j_gene: TRBJ2-7; CDR3aa: CASSRAPGGKLSGYEQYF; CDR3nt: TGCGCCAGCAGCCGGGCCCCGGGAGGGAAGTTAAGTGGTTACGAGCAGTACTTC
abundance: few; d_gene: TRBD2; v_gene: TRBV14; j_gene: TRBJ2-7; CDR3aa: CASSLGTSGRYEQYF; CDR3nt: TGTGCCAGCAGCCTCGGGACTAGCGGGAGGTACGAGCAGTACTTC
abundance: .; d_gene: .; v_gene: TRBV5-8; j_gene: TRBJ1-5; CDR3aa: CASSRTPGVNQPQHF; CDR3nt: TGTGCCAGCAGCCGCACTCCGGGGGTTAATCAGCCCCAGCATTTT
abundance: .; d_gene: .; v_gene: TRBV6-5; j_gene: TRBJ1-3; CDR3aa: CASSEADTIYF; CDR3nt: TGTGCCAGCAGTGAAGCGGACACCATATATTTT
abundance: .; d_gene: .; v_gene: TRBV6-1; j_gene: TRBJ2-1; CDR3aa: CASSEGLDEQFF; CDR3nt: TGTGCCAGCAGTGAAGGGCTCGATGAGCAGTTCTTC
abundance: .; d_gene: TRBD1; v_gene: TRBV6-1; j_gene: TRBJ2-7; CDR3aa: CASSVVRTGKNEQYF; CDR3nt: TGTGCCAGCAGTGTGGTGAGGACAGGGAAAAACGAGCAGTACTTC
abundance: .; d_gene: .; v_gene: TRBV6-5; j_gene: TRBJ1-1; CDR3aa: CASRSVGTEAFF; CDR3nt: TGTGCCAGCAGGAGCGTGGGCACTGAAGCTTTCTTT
abundance: .; d_gene: .; v_gene: TRBV5-4; j_gene: TRBJ2-4; CDR3aa: CASSSSFWSGNIQYF; CDR3nt: TGTGCCAGCAGCTCTAGTTTTTGGAGCGGAAACATTCAGTACTTC
abundance: .; d_gene: .; v_gene: TRBV2; j_gene: TRBJ2-5; CDR3aa: CASSGLYQETQYF; CDR3nt: TGTGCCAGCAGTGGGTTGTACCAAGAGACCCAGTACTTC
abundance: .; d_gene: .; v_gene: TRBV19; j_gene: TRBJ2-5; CDR3aa: CASSSQQAQGVETQYF; CDR3nt: TGTGCCAGTAGTTCACAACAGGCTCAAGGGGTGGAGACCCAGTACTTC
abundance: .; d_gene: .; v_gene: TRBV27; j_gene: TRBJ2-7; CDR3aa: CASSLGRGNYEQYF; CDR3nt: TGTGCCAGCAGTTTGGGCAGAGGGAACTACGAGCAGTACTTC
abundance: .; d_gene: .; v_gene: TRBV7-2; j_gene: TRBJ2-1; CDR3aa: CASKADLSYNEQFF; CDR3nt: TGTGCCAGTAAAGCAGATCTCTCCTACAATGAGCAGTTCTTC
abundance: .; d_gene: TRBD1; v_gene: TRBV25-1; j_gene: TRBJ1-2; CDR3aa: CASSGTGGARGYTF; CDR3nt: TGTGCCAGCAGTGGGACAGGGGGCGCGAGAGGCTACACCTTC
abundance: .; d_gene: TRBD2; v_gene: TRBV27; j_gene: TRBJ2-7; CDR3aa: CASSSLLAVYEQYF; CDR3nt: TGTGCCAGCAGTTCCCTCCTAGCGGTGTACGAGCAGTACTTC
abundance: .; d_gene: TRBD1; v_gene: TRBV19; j_gene: TRBJ1-4; CDR3aa: CASTDGGGADEKLFF; CDR3nt: TGTGCCAGTACCGATGGAGGGGGCGCGGATGAAAAACTGTTTTTT
abundance: .; d_gene: TRBD2; v_gene: TRBV6-5; j_gene: TRBJ2-7; CDR3aa: CATQIGLAGYYEQYF; CDR3nt: TGTGCCACCCAGATCGGACTAGCGGGTTATTACGAGCAGTACTTC
abundance: .; d_gene: TRBD2; v_gene: TRBV14; j_gene: TRBJ2-5; CDR3aa: CASSQVLAGGWETQYF; CDR3nt: TGTGCCAGCAGCCAAGTACTAGCGGGAGGCTGGGAGACCCAGTACTTC
abundance: .; d_gene: TRBD1; v_gene: TRBV7-9; j_gene: TRBJ1-2; CDR3aa: CASSQVAGGEDGYTF; CDR3nt: TGTGCCAGCAGCCAAGTGGCAGGGGGCGAGGATGGCTACACCTTC
abundance: .; d_gene: TRBD1; v_gene: TRBV5-6; j_gene: TRBJ1-2; CDR3aa: CASSLNRGPANYGYTF; CDR3nt: TGTGCCAGCAGCTTGAACAGGGGGCCCGCTAACTATGGCTACACCTTC
abundance: .; d_gene: .; v_gene: TRBV5-8; j_gene: TRBJ2-2; CDR3aa: CASSSLTDVVNTGELFF; CDR3nt: TGTGCCAGCAGCTCGCTTACGGACGTTGTGAACACCGGGGAGCTGTTTTTT
abundance: .; d_gene: TRBD2; v_gene: TRBV11-3; j_gene: TRBJ2-1; CDR3aa: CASSLTSGYNEQFF; CDR3nt: TGTGCCAGCAGCTTGACTAGCGGATACAATGAGCAGTTCTTC
abundance: once; d_gene: .; v_gene: TRBV27; j_gene: TRBJ2-7; CDR3aa: CASSLGGLADSSYEQYF; CDR3nt: TGTGCCAGCAGTTTAGGAGGCCTAGCGGACAGCTCCTACGAGCAGTACTTC
abundance: .; d_gene: .; v_gene: TRBV9; j_gene: TRBJ1-1; CDR3aa: CASSPLNTEAFF; CDR3nt: TGTGCCAGCAGCCCTTTGAACACTGAAGCTTTCTTT
abundance: .; d_gene: TRBD2; v_gene: TRBV27; j_gene: TRBJ2-2; CDR3aa: CASTLLAGVGTGELFF; CDR3nt: TGTGCCAGCACCCTACTAGCGGGAGTGGGCACCGGGGAGCTGTTTTTT
abundance: .; d_gene: TRBD2; v_gene: TRBV6-5; j_gene: TRBJ2-3; CDR3aa: CASKTSGRDADTQYF; CDR3nt: TGTGCCAGCAAGACTAGCGGGAGGGACGCAGATACGCAGTATTTT
abundance: .; d_gene: .; v_gene: TRBV5-1; j_gene: TRBJ2-7; CDR3aa: CASSSNIASGEQYF; CDR3nt: TGCGCCAGCAGCTCGAACATAGCCTCCGGGGAGCAGTACTTC
abundance: .; d_gene: TRBD1; v_gene: TRBV11-3; j_gene: TRBJ1-2; CDR3aa: CASSLTSDRGRRDYGYTF; CDR3nt: TGTGCCAGCAGCTTGACCTCGGACAGGGGGAGAAGGGACTATGGCTACACCTTC
abundance: .; d_gene: .; v_gene: TRBV6-5; j_gene: TRBJ1-2; CDR3aa: CASIEGGQGNYGYTF; CDR3nt: TGTGCCAGCATTGAGGGGGGCCAGGGAAACTATGGCTACACCTTC
abundance: .; d_gene: .; v_gene: TRBV30; j_gene: TRBJ2-1; CDR3aa: CAWSVGTVGNEQFF; CDR3nt: TGTGCCTGGAGTGTAGGGACGGTTGGCAATGAGCAGTTCTTC
abundance: .; d_gene: TRBD1; v_gene: TRBV4-1; j_gene: TRBJ1-1; CDR3aa: CASSQDQGGPEAFF; CDR3nt: TGCGCCAGCAGCCAAGATCAGGGGGGGCCTGAAGCTTTCTTT
abundance: .; d_gene: TRBD2; v_gene: TRBV7-8; j_gene: TRBJ2-7; CDR3aa: CASSPERGGLAMDF; CDR3nt: TGTGCCAGCAGCCCTGAGCGGGGGGGCCTCGCTATGGACTTC
abundance: .; d_gene: .; v_gene: TRBV6-6; j_gene: TRBJ1-3; CDR3aa: CASSSVRQAAGNTIYF; CDR3nt: TGTGCCAGCAGTTCCGTGAGACAGGCTGCTGGAAACACCATATATTTT
abundance: once; d_gene: .; v_gene: TRBV7-9; j_gene: TRBJ1-1; CDR3aa: CASSPTGNTEAFF; CDR3nt: TGTGCCAGCAGCCCTACAGGGAACACTGAAGCTTTCTTT
abundance: few; d_gene: .; v_gene: TRBV5-4; j_gene: TRBJ1-2; CDR3aa: CASSLGVSPPVNF; CDR3nt: TGTGCCAGCAGCTTGGGTGTGAGTCCACCCGTGAACTTC